This T cell receptor (beta chain) is from a study of blood T cell repertoires in COVID-19. Study overall: PBMCs, B-cell-depleted T cells, or T cells were the source of the cDNA or gDNA that made up the material.

The authors' processing: Amplification from reference gene primers served as the basis for estimated nucleated cell counts. Produced via immunoSEQ multiplex PCR; TCRdb's table is partial and in-frame only. The D gene and trimming were derived from the DNA, and the V and J assignments and clone size from that table. This table holds roughly 330,000 clones, around 90% found once. The CDR3 runs to 13 residues. The V segment lost 7 bases and the J segment 11 bases; nucleotides outside the gene matches: 12. Germline V gene data show CDR1 as LNHDA and CDR2 as SQIVND (reference sequence). This chain connects TRBV19 to TRBJ1-1; 8 bases align to TRBD1. Input material: peripheral blood. The origin of this receptor is a man aged 25 to 40 with COVID-19, enrolled during active disease. CDR3 sequence (DNA): TGTGCCAGTACCCACCCGACAGGGGTGACGGCTTTCTTT. It translates to CASTHPTGVTAFF.